The source of this T cell receptor (beta chain) is a study of technical replicates of blood from a few donors. Produced via immunoSEQ multiplex PCR; TCRdb's table is partial and in-frame only. The repertoire holds tens of thousands of clones, with approximately 95% as singletons. Germline trimming cut 6 bases from V and 6 bases from J; bases unmatched to any gene: 8. This CDR3 has 15 amino acids. Germline V gene data show CDR1 as ENHRY and CDR2 as SYGVKD. J is TRBJ1-5 and V is TRBV10-3, with 10 bases fitting TRBD1. The sequence was collected from a human donor in good health. The specimen was T cells isolated from PBMCs. The CDR3 loop reads CAISPTGGEGQPQHF. For the CDR3, the DNA is TGTGCCATCAGCCCGACAGGGGGCGAGGGTCAGCCCCAGCATTTT.